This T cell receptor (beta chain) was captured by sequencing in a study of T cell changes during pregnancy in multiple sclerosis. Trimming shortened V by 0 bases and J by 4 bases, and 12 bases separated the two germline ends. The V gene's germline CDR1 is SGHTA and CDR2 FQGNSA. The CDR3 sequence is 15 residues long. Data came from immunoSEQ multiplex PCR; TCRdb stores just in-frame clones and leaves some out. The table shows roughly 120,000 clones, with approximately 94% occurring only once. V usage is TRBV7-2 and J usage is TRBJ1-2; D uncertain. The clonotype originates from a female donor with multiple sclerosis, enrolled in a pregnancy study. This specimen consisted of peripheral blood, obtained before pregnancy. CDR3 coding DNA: TGTGCCAGCAGCTTAGCAGGACTGCCGGTCTATGGCTACACCTTC. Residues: CASSLAGLPVYGYTF.